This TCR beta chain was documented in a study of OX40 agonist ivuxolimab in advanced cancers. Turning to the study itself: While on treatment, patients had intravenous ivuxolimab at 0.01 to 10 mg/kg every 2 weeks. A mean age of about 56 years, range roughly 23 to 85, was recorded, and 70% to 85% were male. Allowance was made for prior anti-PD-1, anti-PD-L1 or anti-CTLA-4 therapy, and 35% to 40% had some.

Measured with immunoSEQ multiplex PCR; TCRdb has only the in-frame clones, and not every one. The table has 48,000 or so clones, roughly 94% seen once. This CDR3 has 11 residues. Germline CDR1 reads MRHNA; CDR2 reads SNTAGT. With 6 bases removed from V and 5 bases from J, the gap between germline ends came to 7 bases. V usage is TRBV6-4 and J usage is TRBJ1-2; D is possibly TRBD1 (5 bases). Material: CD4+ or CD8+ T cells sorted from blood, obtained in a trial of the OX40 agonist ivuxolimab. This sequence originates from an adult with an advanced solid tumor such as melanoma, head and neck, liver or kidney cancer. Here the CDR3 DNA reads TGTGCCAGCAGGGACATGTATGGCTACACCTTC. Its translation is CASRDMYGYTF.